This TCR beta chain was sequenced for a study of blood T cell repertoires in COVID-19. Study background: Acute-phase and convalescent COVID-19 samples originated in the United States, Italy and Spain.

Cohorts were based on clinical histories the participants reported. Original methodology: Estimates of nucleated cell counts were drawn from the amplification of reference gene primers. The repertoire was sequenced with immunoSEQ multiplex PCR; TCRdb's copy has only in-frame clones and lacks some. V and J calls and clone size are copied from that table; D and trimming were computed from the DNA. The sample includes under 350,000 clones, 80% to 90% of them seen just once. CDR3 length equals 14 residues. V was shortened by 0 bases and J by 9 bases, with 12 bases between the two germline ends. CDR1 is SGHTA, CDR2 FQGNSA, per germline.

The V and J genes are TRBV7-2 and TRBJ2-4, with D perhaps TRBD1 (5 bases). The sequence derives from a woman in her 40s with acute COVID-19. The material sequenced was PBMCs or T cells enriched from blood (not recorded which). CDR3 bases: TGTGCCAGCAGCTTAGCCAGGGCATTTCCCATTCAGTACTTC. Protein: CASSLARAFPIQYF. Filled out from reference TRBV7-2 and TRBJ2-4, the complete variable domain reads GAGVSQSPSNKVTEKGKDVELRCDPISGHTALYWYRQSLGQGLEFLIYFQGNSAPDKSGLPSDRFSAERTGGSVSTLTIQRTQQEDSAVYLCASSLARAFPIQYFGAGTRLSVL.